The T cell receptor beta chain described here comes from a study of blood T cell repertoires in COVID-19. Study as a whole: Spain, Italy and the United States supplied samples that represented acute and convalescent COVID-19. The cDNA or gDNA used as material had been derived from T cells, B-cell-depleted T cells, or PBMCs.

Original handling: Estimated nucleated cell counts came from reference gene primer amplification. Produced via immunoSEQ multiplex PCR; TCRdb's table is partial and in-frame only. That table furnishes V, J and clone size, whereas the DNA furnished D and trimming. The data show fewer than 350,000 clones, 85% seen once. This clone was counted a few times. The TCR comes from a woman between 50 and 59 years old with active or convalescent COVID-19. Input material: peripheral blood.

The CDR3 DNA reads as TGTGCCAGCTCACCGGACTCTGAAGCTTTCTTT. It specifies CASSPDSEAFF. This sequence joins TRBV18 and TRBJ1-1; D call uncertain. The CDR3 spans 11 residues. Germline CDR1 reads KGHSH; CDR2 reads LQKENI. The germline V and J ends were trimmed by 3 bases and 6 bases, with 5 bases remaining between them.